The rows below give T cell receptor beta chains drawn from one sample of a study of memory CD4+ T cells and cytomegalovirus serostatus. The data were produced by immunoSEQ multiplex PCR, yet TCRdb's version contains in-frame clones alone and is incomplete. The top ten clones hold around 0.6% of a sample with some 44,000 clones, 78% of them seen once. Material: memory CD4+ T cells from blood. Every receptor here comes from an adult in good health and CMV-seronegative. CDR3s include the opening cysteine and the closing phenylalanine or tryptophan. The order of the fields is D gene, V gene, J gene, clone size, CDR3 length, CDR3 protein, CDR3 DNA. D genes are given only for firm matches. A row's size may be missing; if present it is once, few, many or a size class.

d_call: -; v_call: TRBV7-6; j_call: TRBJ2-5; clone_size: -; cdr3_length: 12; cdr3_aa: CASGTVQETQYF; cdr3_nt: TGTGCCAGTGGGACTGTGCAAGAGACCCAGTACTTC
d_call: TRBD1; v_call: TRBV6-5; j_call: TRBJ2-7; clone_size: -; cdr3_length: 13; cdr3_aa: CASGTGNPYEQYF; cdr3_nt: TGTGCCAGCGGGACAGGCAACCCCTACGAGCAGTACTTC
d_call: -; v_call: TRBV2; j_call: TRBJ1-3; clone_size: -; cdr3_length: 14; cdr3_aa: CASSQSSSGNTIYF; cdr3_nt: TGTGCCAGCAGCCAGTCTTCCTCTGGAAACACCATATATTTT
d_call: TRBD1; v_call: TRBV7-2; j_call: TRBJ2-2; clone_size: -; cdr3_length: 18; cdr3_aa: CASSSTHRGRRVGGELFF; cdr3_nt: TGTGCCAGCAGCTCGACCCACAGGGGGCGCAGGGTGGGCGGGGAGCTGTTTTTT
d_call: -; v_call: TRBV19; j_call: TRBJ2-3; clone_size: -; cdr3_length: 9; cdr3_aa: CASHRAQYF; cdr3_nt: TGTGCCAGCCACCGGGCGCAGTATTTT
d_call: -; v_call: TRBV7-3; j_call: TRBJ2-3; clone_size: -; cdr3_length: 16; cdr3_aa: CASSRGGPPEVDTQYF; cdr3_nt: TGTGCCAGCAGCAGGGGGGGGCCCCCTGAGGTGGATACGCAGTATTTT
d_call: -; v_call: TRBV5-4; j_call: TRBJ2-2; clone_size: few; cdr3_length: 16; cdr3_aa: CASSKKGNVVTGELFF; cdr3_nt: TGTGCCAGCAGCAAAAAGGGGAACGTTGTGACCGGGGAGCTGTTTTTT
d_call: -; v_call: TRBV6-7; j_call: TRBJ1-6; clone_size: -; cdr3_length: 12; cdr3_aa: CASSFYTGPLHF; cdr3_nt: TGTGCCAGCAGTTTCTACACTGGACCCCTCCACTTT
d_call: -; v_call: TRBV30; j_call: TRBJ1-5; clone_size: -; cdr3_length: 14; cdr3_aa: CAWGGQGANQPQHF; cdr3_nt: TGTGCCTGGGGGGGGCAGGGCGCTAATCAGCCCCAGCATTTT
d_call: -; v_call: TRBV5-1; j_call: TRBJ2-3; clone_size: -; cdr3_length: 14; cdr3_aa: CASSLVVATDTQYF; cdr3_nt: TGCGCCAGCAGCTTGGTGGTGGCCACAGATACGCAGTATTTT
d_call: -; v_call: TRBV6-1; j_call: TRBJ1-2; clone_size: -; cdr3_length: 14; cdr3_aa: CASSGGQAAYGYTF; cdr3_nt: TGTGCCAGCAGTGGCGGGCAGGCGGCCTATGGCTACACCTTC
d_call: -; v_call: TRBV5-5; j_call: TRBJ1-5; clone_size: -; cdr3_length: 17; cdr3_aa: CASCVEDFRFSNQPQHF; cdr3_nt: TGTGCCAGCTGTGTCGAGGATTTTCGGTTTAGCAATCAGCCCCAGCATTTT
d_call: TRBD2; v_call: TRBV25-1; j_call: TRBJ2-1; clone_size: -; cdr3_length: 16; cdr3_aa: CASTGLAGDSYNEQFF; cdr3_nt: TGTGCCAGCACCGGACTAGCGGGGGACTCCTACAATGAGCAGTTCTTC
d_call: -; v_call: TRBV18; j_call: TRBJ2-1; clone_size: -; cdr3_length: 17; cdr3_aa: CASSPLTQARPYNEQFF; cdr3_nt: TGTGCCAGCTCACCACTAACCCAGGCTCGACCCTACAATGAGCAGTTCTTC
d_call: -; v_call: TRBV10-3; j_call: TRBJ1-5; clone_size: -; cdr3_length: 13; cdr3_aa: CAISDRDNQPQHF; cdr3_nt: TGTGCCATCAGTGACAGGGACAATCAGCCCCAGCATTTT
d_call: -; v_call: TRBV2; j_call: TRBJ2-3; clone_size: -; cdr3_length: 13; cdr3_aa: CASSGLPRGAQYF; cdr3_nt: TGTGCCAGCAGTGGGCTCCCGCGAGGGGCGCAGTATTTT
d_call: -; v_call: TRBV6-6; j_call: TRBJ2-7; clone_size: -; cdr3_length: 14; cdr3_aa: CASSYGGPSYEQYF; cdr3_nt: TGTGCCAGCAGTTACGGGGGTCCCTCCTACGAGCAGTACTTC
d_call: TRBD1; v_call: TRBV11-2; j_call: TRBJ2-6; clone_size: -; cdr3_length: 19; cdr3_aa: CASSPGQGAYKAGANVLTF; cdr3_nt: TGTGCCAGCAGCCCAGGACAGGGGGCGTATAAGGCTGGGGCCAACGTCCTGACTTTC
d_call: -; v_call: TRBV7-5; j_call: TRBJ2-1; clone_size: -; cdr3_length: 17; cdr3_aa: CARSLVGGQPSYNEQFF; cdr3_nt: TGTGCCAGAAGCTTAGTGGGGGGCCAGCCCTCCTACAATGAGCAGTTCTTC
d_call: -; v_call: TRBV6-1; j_call: TRBJ2-6; clone_size: -; cdr3_length: 14; cdr3_aa: CASSWGSGANVLTF; cdr3_nt: TGTGCCAGCAGTTGGGGATCTGGGGCCAACGTCCTGACTTTC
d_call: -; v_call: TRBV7-8; j_call: TRBJ2-7; clone_size: -; cdr3_length: 14; cdr3_aa: CASSLGLQDYEQYF; cdr3_nt: TGTGCCAGCAGCTTGGGATTGCAGGACTACGAGCAGTACTTC
d_call: -; v_call: TRBV27; j_call: TRBJ1-5; clone_size: -; cdr3_length: 15; cdr3_aa: CASSRGRTLNQPQHF; cdr3_nt: TGTGCCAGCAGTCGAGGTCGGACACTCAATCAGCCCCAGCATTTT
d_call: TRBD1; v_call: TRBV7-6; j_call: TRBJ2-3; clone_size: -; cdr3_length: 19; cdr3_aa: CASSFFFGTGGEYTDTQYF; cdr3_nt: TGTGCCAGCAGTTTTTTTTTCGGGACAGGGGGTGAATACACAGATACGCAGTATTTT
d_call: -; v_call: TRBV5-6; j_call: TRBJ2-5; clone_size: -; cdr3_length: 11; cdr3_aa: CASSFLETQYF; cdr3_nt: TGTGCCAGCAGCTTTCTAGAGACCCAGTACTTC
d_call: -; v_call: TRBV19; j_call: TRBJ2-2; clone_size: -; cdr3_length: 14; cdr3_aa: CASKEVGVSGELFF; cdr3_nt: TGTGCCAGTAAAGAGGTTGGCGTGTCCGGGGAGCTGTTTTTT
d_call: TRBD1; v_call: TRBV7-9; j_call: TRBJ2-1; clone_size: -; cdr3_length: 14; cdr3_aa: CASSRGTGTNEQFF; cdr3_nt: TGTGCCAGCAGCCGCGGGACAGGAACAAATGAGCAGTTCTTC
d_call: -; v_call: TRBV10-3; j_call: TRBJ2-5; clone_size: -; cdr3_length: 12; cdr3_aa: CAISAGEATQYF; cdr3_nt: TGTGCCATCAGTGCAGGAGAAGCGACCCAGTACTTC
d_call: -; v_call: TRBV6-1; j_call: TRBJ1-1; clone_size: -; cdr3_length: 13; cdr3_aa: CASRSNMNTEAFF; cdr3_nt: TGTGCCAGCAGATCCAACATGAACACTGAAGCTTTCTTT
d_call: -; v_call: TRBV7-2; j_call: TRBJ1-6; clone_size: -; cdr3_length: 14; cdr3_aa: CASSLGPYNSPLHF; cdr3_nt: TGTGCCAGCAGCTTGGGACCTTATAATTCACCCCTCCACTTT